This T cell receptor beta chain was documented in a study of shared clonotypes between healthy human individuals (dated by TCRdb to about 2020). Concerning the study at large: The cohort comprised two women and a few men aged 18 to 49 years. For each donor, CD4 naive and CD4 memory were each run on three plates, CD8 naive on two plates, and CD8 memory on one plate. To estimate repertoire size and how much clonotypes are shared between individuals, the study performed deep sequencing of blood TCR repertoires from a handful of healthy adults. Leukapheresis yielded between about 0.85 and 10 billion PBMCs per donor. To increase sequencing depth and limit assay-specific biases, TCR repertoire library preparation and sequencing were carried out by different laboratories using diverse techniques.

A word on this clone: Its antigen target is currently unknown. No much larger clonotype is one base removed from it; base qualities were not supplied.

The germline V gene (reference sequence) provides CDR1 SEHNR and CDR2 FQNEAQ. The CDR3 runs 13 residues from the cysteine to the phenylalanine. CDR3 DNA is the only sequence kept; it has 39 bases, read in frame from the first base. V sheds 3 bases and J sheds 6 bases, leaving 9 bases between their ends. Using the deep immunoSEQ assay, multiplex PCR amplified TCR CDR3 regions from genomic DNA. For each cell subset, the extracted genomic DNA was distributed evenly across all wells of several immunoSEQ 96-well plates, and each plate served as one replicate. Each replicate PCR for sorted subsets received about 200 ng genomic DNA, equal to tens of thousands of T cell genomes. Purified libraries were quantified with a Qubit 3.0 fluorometer, sized on a Bioanalyzer 2100, and re-quantified with the KAPA Library Quantification kit. Every immunoSEQ 96-well plate was sequenced on a dedicated single-read 150-cycle Illumina NextSeq 550 flow cell. The original methods were these. Because the immunoSEQ output included only junctional sequences and no quality scores, the filtering could not be the same as the filtering used for full-length reads. To assign V/J genes and CDR3, sequences were annotated against IMGT germline references using PyIR, a Python wrapper for IgBLAST v1.9. Reads with weak V/J assignments (E-value above 1e-6), missing CDR3, stop codons, out-of-frame junctions, or ambiguous translated residues were removed. A V3J clonotype was defined by an identical inferred V gene, J gene, and CDR3 amino acid sequence. To compute the percentage overlap between repertoires, the number of shared unique clonotypes was divided by the size of the smaller repertoire. RTK rarefaction, the Chao1 estimator, and Recon v2.1 estimates of unobserved clonotypes were used to assess repertoire richness. For all TCRbeta clonotypes obtained by the gDNA method from a handful of donors, generation probabilities were computed with OLGA. What TCRdb holds here is the immuneACCESS table cut down to in-frame rearrangements. Part of the clones is not present; checked against another copy, under half of the missing clones reflect an unresolved V gene, and the others are unexplained. That table supplies the V and J calls and clone size; D and trimming were determined from the DNA. The sample profile shows about 380,000 clones; around 96% of them were found once. The biggest ten clones account for 0.32% of the sample.

Beyond this particular receptor, the publication reports: Pairwise subsampling led to the expectation that sequencing depth would affect the degree of clonotype sharing among donors. Sharing across a few donors was observed for approximately 5% of naive CD4, about 4% of naive CD8, 2% to 2.5% of memory CD4, and roughly 0.4% of memory CD8 clonotypes. Naive subsets generally had larger estimated clonotype richness than memory subsets. Even with the large sequencing depth, rarefaction of the sorted-subset datasets indicated that sequencing was incomplete. The small number of donors limited the genetic and exposure-history diversity represented. Sampling was restricted to blood, and TCR repertoires in tissues likely differ from the TCR repertoires found in blood. Compared with non-shared clonotypes, clonotypes shared by all four sorted-subset donors had higher generation probabilities.

Healthy HIV-negative adults with no recently reported acute infections or vaccinations were included as donors. All donors were Caucasian adults living in Nashville, Tennessee, USA. CD8 memory samples were composed of magnetically selected CD45RO+ cells combined with CCR7-negative CD45RA+ effector memory (TemRA) cells. Blood was collected by leukapheresis, and PBMCs were isolated by Ficoll-Histopaque density gradient centrifugation and then cryopreserved in liquid nitrogen vapor phase. Analytical flow cytometry was used to check the purity and quantity of every magnetically sorted T cell population. Genomic DNA was isolated from every sorted fraction and measured by UV absorbance on a Nanodrop 2000c.

The chain uses TRBV7-9 and TRBJ2-1; the D element could tentatively be TRBD1 or TRBD2, as 6 bases agree for each. The specimen sequenced was memory CD8+ T cells sorted from blood. In light of the paper, this sample's cell subset or site label describes: CD45RO+ cells pooled with CCR7-negative TemRA cells. The TCR sequence derives from a man younger than 45 in good health. The sequence in DNA is TGTGCCAGCAGCTTTCGGGGGCCCAATGAGCAGTTCTTC. This translates into CASSFRGPNEQFF.